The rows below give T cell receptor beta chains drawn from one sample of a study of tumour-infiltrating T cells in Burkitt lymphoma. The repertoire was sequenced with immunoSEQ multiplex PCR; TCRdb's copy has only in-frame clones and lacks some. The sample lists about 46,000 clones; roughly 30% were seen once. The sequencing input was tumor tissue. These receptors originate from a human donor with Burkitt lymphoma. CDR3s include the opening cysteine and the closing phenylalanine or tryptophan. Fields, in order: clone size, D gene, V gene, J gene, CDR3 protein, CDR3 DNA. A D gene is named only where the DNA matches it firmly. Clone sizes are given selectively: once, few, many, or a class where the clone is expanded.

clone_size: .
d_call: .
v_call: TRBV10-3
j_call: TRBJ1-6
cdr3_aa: CAISGEANSPLHF
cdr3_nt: TGTGCCATCAGTGGCGAGGCTAATTCACCCCTCCACTTT

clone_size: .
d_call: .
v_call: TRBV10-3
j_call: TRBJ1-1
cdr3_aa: CAISEIQGSAEAFF
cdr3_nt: TGTGCCATCAGTGAGATTCAGGGGAGTGCTGAAGCTTTCTTT

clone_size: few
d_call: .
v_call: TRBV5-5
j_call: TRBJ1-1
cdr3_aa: CASSLGLLKGSAFF
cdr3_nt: TGTGCCAGCAGCTTGGGGCTCCTAAAGGGGTCAGCTTTCTTT

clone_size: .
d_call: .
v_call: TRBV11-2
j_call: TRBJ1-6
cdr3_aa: CASSLNLGTGRPLHF
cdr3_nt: TGTGCCAGCAGCTTAAATCTAGGGACCGGAAGACCCCTCCACTTT

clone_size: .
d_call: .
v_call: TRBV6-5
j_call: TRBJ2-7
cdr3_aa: CASSYSAGLSEQYF
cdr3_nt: TGTGCCAGCAGTTACTCGGCAGGGTTGAGCGAGCAGTACTTC

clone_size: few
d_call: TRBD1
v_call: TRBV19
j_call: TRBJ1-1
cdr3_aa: CASSIRTGMGTEAFF
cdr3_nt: TGTGCCAGTAGTATAAGGACAGGGATGGGCACTGAAGCTTTCTTT

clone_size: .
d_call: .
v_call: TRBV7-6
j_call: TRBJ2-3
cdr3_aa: CASSHERTDLTQYF
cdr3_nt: TGTGCCAGCAGCCACGAAAGAACTGATCTTACGCAGTATTTT

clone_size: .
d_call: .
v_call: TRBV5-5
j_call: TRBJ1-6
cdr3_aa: CASSAGQSNSPLHF
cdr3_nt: TGTGCCAGCAGCGCAGGACAGAGCAATTCACCCCTCCACTTT

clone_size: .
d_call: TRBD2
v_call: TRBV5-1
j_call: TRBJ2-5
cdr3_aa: CASSLERGEETQYF
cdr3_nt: TGCGCCAGCAGCTTGGAACGGGGGGAAGAGACCCAGTACTTC

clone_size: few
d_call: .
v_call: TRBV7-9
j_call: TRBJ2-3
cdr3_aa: CASSLASGARSTDTQYF
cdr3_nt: TGTGCCAGCAGCTTAGCGTCAGGGGCGCGGAGCACAGATACGCAGTATTTT

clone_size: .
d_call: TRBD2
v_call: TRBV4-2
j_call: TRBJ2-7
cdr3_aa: CASSPSGGTYEQYF
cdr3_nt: TGTGCCAGCAGCCCCAGCGGGGGGACCTACGAGCAGTACTTC

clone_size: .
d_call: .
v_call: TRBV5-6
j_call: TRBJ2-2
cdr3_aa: CASSRDRRATGELFF
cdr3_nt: TGTGCCAGCAGCCGAGACCGACGGGCCACCGGGGAGCTGTTTTTT

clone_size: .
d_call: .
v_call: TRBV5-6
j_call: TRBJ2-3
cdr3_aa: CASSSGLRGTDTQYF
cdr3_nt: TGTGCCAGCAGCTCGGGCTTGCGGGGCACAGATACGCAGTATTTT

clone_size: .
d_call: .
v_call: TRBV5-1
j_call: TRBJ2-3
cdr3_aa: CASSLEAFPITDTQYF
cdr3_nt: TGCGCCAGCAGCTTGGAGGCATTCCCTATTACAGATACGCAGTATTTT